This TCR beta chain stems from a study of identical twins. Findings and caveats of the study: Reduced insertions were recorded for abundant cord blood beta clonotypes, with no such pattern in memory repertoires. The models systematically underestimated how much out-of-frame TCR alpha was shared in monozygotic twins.

TCRdb passed the 5' RACE reads through MiXCR, listing each CDR3 protein once. The sample shows about 530,000 distinct CDR3 sequences, 20% to 25% of them seen only once. For this clonotype: The target antigen is unknown.

These same data were also listed under a study on yellow fever vaccine responses in identical twins.

The sample consisted of CD4+ T cells sorted from blood. This receptor was identified in a woman younger than 35 in good health.

The CDR3 region has the DNA TGTGCCAGCAGTCTATTCGGGGGTTTAGGAGTCAATGAGCAGTTCTTC. This translates into CASSLFGGLGVNEQFF. The rearrangement joins TRBV5-6 to TRBJ2-1; D is perhaps TRBD2 (6 bases). Germline V gene lookup returns CDR1 SGHDT and CDR2 YYEEEE. Trimming left V 5 bases short and J 6 bases short, with 21 bases between. CDR3 length: 16 amino acids.